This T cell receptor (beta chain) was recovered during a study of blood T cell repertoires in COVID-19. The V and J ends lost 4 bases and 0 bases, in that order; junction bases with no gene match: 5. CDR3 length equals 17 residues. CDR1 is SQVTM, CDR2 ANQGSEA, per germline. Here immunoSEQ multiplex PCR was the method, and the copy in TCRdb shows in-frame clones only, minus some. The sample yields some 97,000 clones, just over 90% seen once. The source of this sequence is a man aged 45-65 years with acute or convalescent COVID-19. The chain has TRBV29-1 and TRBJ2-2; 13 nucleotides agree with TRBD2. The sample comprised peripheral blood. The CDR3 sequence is CSVVGTSGDANTGELFF. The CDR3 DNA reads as TGCAGCGTTGTCGGGACTAGCGGGGACGCGAACACCGGGGAGCTGTTTTTT.